Presented here are 11 T cell receptor beta chains from one specimen sequenced in a study of blood T cell repertoires in COVID-19. Libraries were prepared by immunoSEQ multiplex PCR; TCRdb keeps only in-frame clonotypes and omits some of them. The sample lists 350,000 to 550,000 clones; around nine tenths were seen once. Sequenced material: PBMCs or T cells enriched from blood (not recorded which). Receptors originate from a woman aged 18 to 35 with acute COVID-19.

V is TRBV7-6 and J is TRBJ1-2, with TRBD1 matching over 7 bases. The V and J ends lost 5 bases and 6 bases, in that order; junction bases with no gene match: 9. From germline, CDR1 is SGHVS and CDR2 FNYEAQ. The CDR3 contains 14 residues. For the CDR3, the DNA is TGTGCCAGCAGCGCGACAGGGTTGCTGGATGGCTACACCTTC. This codes for CASSATGLLDGYTF.

This clone was observed a single time. The V call is TRBV11-2, the J call TRBJ1-5; D gene uncertain. The CDR3 is 13 residues long. Germline V gives CDR1 SGHAT, CDR2 FQNNGV. Between the trimmed V and J ends, which lost 5 bases and 7 bases, there was a span of 12 bases. DNA of the CDR3: TGTGCCAGCAGCATGGGGAGGGCCCAGCCCCAGCATTTT. Amino acid sequence: CASSMGRAQPQHF.

The CDR3 sequence: CASSERRTSNEKLFF. The CDR3 DNA reads TGTGCCAGCAGTGAGCGCAGGACATCCAATGAAAAACTGTTTTTT. The chain couples TRBV25-1 to TRBJ1-4, with D perhaps matching TRBD1 (5 bases). This CDR3 region has 15 residues. The V and J ends lost 3 bases and 5 bases respectively, with 13 bases between them. From germline, CDR1 is MGHDK and CDR2 SYGVNS.

The chain carries TRBV4-1 and TRBJ1-1, with no clear D. CDR3 size: 13 residues. V was cut by 1 base and J by 7 bases, with 10 bases left in between. Germline lookup yields CDR1 MGHRA and CDR2 YSYEKL. The CDR3 region is CASSQAWQYEAFF. CDR3 nucleotides: TGCGCCAGCAGCCAAGCTTGGCAATATGAAGCTTTCTTT.

V gene TRBV18 combines with J gene TRBJ2-5; the match to TRBD1 covers 7 bases. The trim removed 6 bases at V and 5 bases at J, leaving 6 bases unmatched. Germline CDR1 reads KGHSH; CDR2 reads LQKENI. The CDR3 has 13 amino acids. The CDR3: CASSPGQTETQYF. The CDR3 region has the DNA TGTGCCAGCTCGCCGGGACAGACGGAGACCCAGTACTTC.

The chain combines TRBV4-3 with TRBJ1-5, with TRBD1 matching 8 bases. The J segment lost 7 bases and the V segment lost 2 bases, leaving 13 bases of the junction unmatched. The CDR3 sequence is 17 residues long. CDR1 LGHNA and CDR2 YSLEER come from the germline V gene. The CDR3 reads CASSQSAPGGARQPQHF. The CDR3 nucleotides read TGCGCCAGCAGCCAAAGCGCTCCAGGGGGCGCGAGGCAGCCCCAGCATTTT.

The chain recombines TRBV4-3 with TRBJ1-2; 8 nucleotides line up with TRBD1. V trimming: 3 bases; J trimming: 8 bases; junction bases outside the gene matches: 8. This CDR3 is built from 14 residues. In germline, CDR1 is LGHNA, CDR2 YSLEER. The CDR3 is CASSQSDREGGYTF. In DNA, the CDR3 is TGCGCCAGCAGCCAGTCGGACAGGGAGGGAGGCTACACCTTC.

The chain is built from TRBV7-2 and TRBJ1-2, with D perhaps TRBD1 (5 bases). Germline lookup yields CDR1 SGHTA and CDR2 FQGNSA. V was cut by 1 base and J by 3 bases, with 9 bases left in between. This CDR3 is 14 amino acids long. The CDR3 sequence: CASSLVGGDYGYTF. In nucleotides, the CDR3 is TGTGCCAGCAGCTTAGTCGGGGGTGACTATGGCTACACCTTC. The whole variable domain, filled in from reference TRBV7-2 and TRBJ1-2, reads GAGVSQSPSNKVTEKGKDVELRCDPISGHTALYWYRQSLGQGLEFLIYFQGNSAPDKSGLPSDRFSAERTGGSVSTLTIQRTQQEDSAVYLCASSLVGGDYGYTFGSGTRLTVV.

The chain combines TRBV5-1 with TRBJ2-7, with D tentatively TRBD2 (5 bases). The CDR3 runs to 13 residues. V was shortened by 7 bases and J by 2 bases, with 13 bases between the two germline ends. The germline CDR1 and CDR2 sequences are SGHRS and YFSETQ. CDR3 residues: CASAVGGAYEQYF. DNA for the CDR3: TGCGCCAGCGCCGTAGGAGGAGCCTACGAGCAGTACTTC.

This clone has just one count. J is TRBJ1-1 and V is TRBV20-1, with a tentative D call TRBD1 (5 bases). The length of the CDR3 is 12 residues. V lost 3 bases and J 7 bases, leaving 12 bases between the germline ends. The germline CDR1 and CDR2 sequences are DFQATT and SNEGSKA (reference sequence). CDR3 coding DNA: TGCAGTGCTAGTCAGACAGACTTTGAAGCTTTCTTT. Amino acids: CSASQTDFEAFF.

The chain links TRBV5-1 to TRBJ1-5; the D gene is possibly TRBD1 (6 bases). Germline V CDR1 and CDR2: SGHRS, YFSETQ. This CDR3 has 15 amino acids. V was clipped by 4 bases and J by 6 bases, with 17 bases between them. CDR3 in amino acids: CASSQEGGQGQPQHF. The CDR3 DNA reads as TGCGCCAGCAGCCAGGAGGGGGGGCAGGGTCAGCCCCAGCATTTT.